This passage covers 9 T cell receptor beta chains from one sample sequenced in a study of blood T cell repertoires in COVID-19. Produced via immunoSEQ multiplex PCR; TCRdb's table is partial and in-frame only. The data hold approximately 200,000 clones, with 89% observed a single time. Sequenced sample: PBMCs or T cells enriched from blood (not recorded which). All receptors derive from a middle-aged woman with acute COVID-19.

The CDR3: CASSLGDAAGGGYTF. CDR3 DNA: TGCGCCAGCAGCTTGGGGGACGCTGCCGGGGGAGGCTACACCTTC. The V call is TRBV5-1, the J call TRBJ1-2; a possible D gene is TRBD1 (5 bases). This CDR3 is 15 amino acids long. The germline V gene has CDR1 SGHRS and CDR2 YFSETQ. Between the trimmed V and J ends, which lost 0 bases and 8 bases, there was a span of 17 bases.

The rearrangement links TRBV18 to TRBJ2-7; TRBD1 is a possible D gene (6 bases). This CDR3 is 12 amino acids long. V was clipped by 3 bases and J by 5 bases, with 8 bases between them. CDR1 is KGHSH, CDR2 LQKENI, per germline. The CDR3: CASSPRTDEQYF. The CDR3, as DNA: TGTGCCAGCTCACCCCGGACAGACGAGCAGTACTTC.

This clone was observed a single time. The chain employs TRBV6-6 and TRBJ1-6; D is unresolved. From germline, CDR1 is MNHNY and CDR2 SVGAGI (reference sequence). The CDR3 length is 15 residues. V shed 0 bases and J shed 6 bases, with 9 bases lying between them. The CDR3 here is CASSYSEGSNSPLHF. The CDR3 coding sequence is TGTGCCAGCAGTTACTCGGAGGGCTCTAATTCACCCCTCCACTTT.

V and J are TRBV19 and TRBJ2-2; 9 positions match TRBD1. CDR3 size: 14 residues. The ends lost 6 bases at V and 1 base at J; junction bases unmatched: 0. Per the germline V gene, CDR1 is LNHDA and CDR2 is SQIVND (reference sequence). For the CDR3, the DNA is TGTGCCAGTAGGACAGGGGGGAACACCGGGGAGCTGTTTTTT. Translation: CASRTGGNTGELFF.

J is TRBJ2-7 and V is TRBV3-1 (or the pseudogene TRBV3-2); tentative D call: TRBD1 (5 bases). This CDR3 is built from 18 residues. CDR1 LGHDT and CDR2 YNNKEL come from the germline V gene (reference sequence). Trimming cost V 0 bases and J 0 bases, with 18 bases left between them. Written as DNA, the CDR3 is TGTGCCAGCAGCCAAGACCCACCGACAGTTTCAAGCTCCTACGAGCAGTACTTC. It is translated as CASSQDPPTVSSSYEQYF.

This rearrangement joins TRBV9 to TRBJ2-7; 7 nucleotides match TRBD1. V was pared by 2 bases and J by 0 bases, with 5 bases of the junction left unmatched. The CDR3 loop spans 15 amino acids. Germline CDR1 and CDR2: SGDLS and YYNGEE. In DNA, the CDR3 is TGTGCCAGCAGCGTGGGCCCAGGGGGCTCCTACGAGCAGTACTTC. Encoded protein: CASSVGPGGSYEQYF. Looking up the rest from reference TRBV9 and TRBJ2-7 gives the full variable domain: DSGVTQTPKHLITATGQRVTLRCSPRSGDLSVYWYQQSLDQGLQFLIQYYNGEERAKGNILERFSAQQFPDLHSELNLSSLELGDSALYFCASSVGPGGSYEQYFGPGTRLTVT.

This rearrangement joins TRBV11-1 to TRBJ1-3; D is unresolved. The CDR3 loop spans 13 amino acids. The germline gives CDR1 SGHAT, CDR2 FQDESV (reference sequence). Between the trimmed V and J ends, which lost 5 bases and 7 bases, there was a span of 12 bases. The CDR3 reads CASSEQPGNTIYF. CDR3 DNA sequence: TGTGCCAGCAGCGAACAGCCGGGGAACACCATATATTTT. The full variable domain, completed using reference TRBV11-1 and TRBJ1-3, is EAEVAQSPRYKITEKSQAVAFWCDPISGHATLYWYRQILGQGPELLVQFQDESVVDDSQLPKDRFSAERLKGVDSTLKIQPAELGDSAMYLCASSEQPGNTIYFGEGSWLTVV.

The CDR3 DNA reads TGTGCCAGCAGTCGTCTGGGCGAGGGGGACTATGGCTACACCTTC. This encodes CASSRLGEGDYGYTF. V usage is TRBV6-5 and J usage is TRBJ1-2, with D possibly TRBD1 on 6 matching bases. The germline V gene encodes CDR1 MNHEY and CDR2 SVGAGI. V lost 5 bases, J lost 3 bases, and 16 bases lay in between. CDR3 length: 15 residues.

The table lists this clone with a count of one. This chain uses TRBV12-5 with TRBJ1-3; 8 bases fit TRBD1. Germline V gene lookup returns CDR1 LGHNT and CDR2 FRNRAP. This CDR3 comprises 15 residues. V lost 2 bases to trimming and J lost 4 bases; unmatched junction nucleotides: 4. CDR3 protein: CASGLTGGRGNTIYF. CDR3 nucleotides: TGTGCTAGTGGTTTGACAGGGGGTCGGGGAAACACCATATATTTT.